A single sample is the source of the 10 T cell receptor beta chains below, sequenced in a study of shared clonotypes between healthy human individuals. TCRdb's copy holds only in-frame clones and misses some; the assay was immunoSEQ multiplex PCR. The data contain approximately 600,000 clones, approximately 96% of them singletons. Terminally differentiated effector memory CD45RA+ cells were excluded from the naive CD8 cells, which were CD45RO-negative and positively selected for CCR7. The sample taken for sequencing was naive CD8+ T cells sorted from blood. The receptor source for this set is a woman under 40 in good health.

This sequence joins TRBV27 and TRBJ1-1; D is possibly TRBD1 (6 bases). V lost 3 bases and J 5 bases, leaving 16 bases between the germline ends. The CDR3 is 15 amino acids. Per the germline V gene, CDR1 is MNHEY and CDR2 is SMNVEV (reference sequence). CDR3 DNA sequence: TGTGCCAGCAGTTTTTATAGGGGGGATCGTACTGAAGCTTTCTTT. This codes for CASSFYRGDRTEAFF.

The V and J genes are TRBV4-1 and TRBJ2-3, with 11 bases identical to TRBD1. V was pared by 2 bases and J by 7 bases, with 5 bases of the junction left unmatched. Germline assignment: CDR1 MGHRA and CDR2 YSYEKL. This CDR3 is 15 amino acids long. The CDR3 loop is CASSQSGQGVHTQYF. CDR3 bases: TGCGCCAGCAGCCAATCGGGACAGGGGGTACATACGCAGTATTTT.

The rearrangement links TRBV11-2 to TRBJ2-1, with a weak D call TRBD2 (6 bases). This CDR3 has 16 residues. The ends were cut back, 5 bases at V and 2 bases at J, with 16 bases in the middle. Per the germline V gene, CDR1 is SGHAT and CDR2 is FQNNGV. Here the CDR3 reads CASSPPGGSTYNEQFF. The CDR3 nucleotides read TGTGCCAGCAGCCCCCCTGGAGGGAGCACCTACAATGAGCAGTTCTTC. The whole variable domain, filled in from reference TRBV11-2 and TRBJ2-1, reads EAGVAQSPRYKIIEKRQSVAFWCNPISGHATLYWYQQILGQGPKLLIQFQNNGVVDDSQLPKDRFSAERLKGVDSTLKIQPAKLEDSAVYLCASSPPGGSTYNEQFFGPGTRLTVL.

The genes are TRBV6-5 and TRBJ2-3, with 8 nucleotides matching TRBD1. The V gene's germline CDR1 is MNHEY and CDR2 SVGAGI. There are 13 residues in the CDR3. V was pared by 10 bases and J by 5 bases, with 8 bases of the junction left unmatched. The DNA for the CDR3 is TGTGCCACTCAGGGGGCGCAGCAAGATACGCAGTATTTT. This codes for CATQGAQQDTQYF.

This chain connects TRBV9 to TRBJ2-7; D is perhaps TRBD1 (5 bases). With 3 bases removed from V and 3 bases from J, the gap between germline ends came to 22 bases. Germline-derived CDR1 and CDR2 are SGDLS and YYNGEE. The CDR3 is 17 amino acids. The CDR3 nucleotides are TGTGCCAGCAGCGGGGGCCCCCTCCTCGACAGTTACTACGAGCAGTACTTC. Protein: CASSGGPLLDSYYEQYF.

To note about this clone: This specimen includes other DNA sequences encoding the same CDR3. The V call is TRBV2, the J call TRBJ2-5; D call uncertain. V lost 4 bases to trimming and J lost 2 bases, with 5 bases between them. Per germline, CDR1 SNHLY and CDR2 FYNNEI. The CDR3 is made up of 12 amino acids. Written as DNA, the CDR3 is TGTGCCAGCAGTGGCTCTCAAGAGACCCAGTACTTC. Residues: CASSGSQETQYF.

This chain links TRBV7-6 with TRBJ2-2; 9 nucleotides align to TRBD1. V dropped 5 bases and J dropped 0; count of bases not matched to a gene: 4. Germline CDR1 is SGHVS and CDR2 is FNYEAQ. The CDR3 contains 16 residues. The chain's CDR3 is CASSPDRGTNTGELFF. For the CDR3, the DNA is TGTGCCAGCAGCCCAGACAGGGGGACGAACACCGGGGAGCTGTTTTTT.

This chain links TRBV21-1 with TRBJ1-1. TRBV21-1 is noted as a pseudogene. This CDR3 has 11 amino acids. The CDR3: CASSGGTEAFF. The CDR3 region has the DNA TGTGCCAGCAGCGGGGGCACTGAAGCTTTCTTT.

Notes on this clone: Other DNA sequences in this specimen translate into the identical CDR3. The V gene is TRBV7-3, the J gene TRBJ1-1, with D uncertain. There are 13 residues in the CDR3. With 2 bases removed from V and 4 bases from J, the gap between germline ends came to 8 bases. Germline CDR1 reads SGHTA; CDR2 reads FQGTGA. CDR3 sequence (DNA): TGTGCCAGCAGCTTAGGTGGCGGCACTGAAGCTTTCTTT. Protein sequence: CASSLGGGTEAFF.

The chain is built from TRBV28 and TRBJ2-5; TRBD2 is a possible D gene (6 bases). V shed 4 bases and J shed 1 base, with 13 bases lying between them. The CDR3 runs 15 residues. Germline CDR1 reads MDHEN; CDR2 reads SYDVKM. CDR3 sequence (DNA): TGTGCCAGCAGTTCCCCGATGACTAGCCAAGAGACCCAGTACTTC. Its translation is CASSSPMTSQETQYF.